A single sample gave rise to the 3 T cell receptor beta chains below, sequenced in a study of blood T cell repertoires in COVID-19. The assay was immunoSEQ multiplex PCR, and TCRdb's table has in-frame clones only and misses some. The table lists approximately 70,000 clones, about 90% of them singletons, with about 7% in the top ten. Material for sequencing was peripheral blood. These receptors all stem from an elderly woman with active COVID-19.

The rearrangement links TRBV7-3 to TRBJ2-1, with 14 bases identical to TRBD2. This CDR3 region has 17 residues. The junction had 7 bases not matched to a gene; V was cut back by 2 bases and J by 7 bases. CDR1 and CDR2 from the germline V gene are SGHTA and FQGTGA. CDR3 DNA sequence: TGTGCCAGCAGCTTAGGCGGGGGACTAGCGGGAGTGAATGAGCAGTTCTTC. This gives the protein CASSLGGGLAGVNEQFF.

The chain couples TRBV10-3 to TRBJ2-1, with 9 positions matching TRBD2. J was trimmed by 3 bases and V by 6 bases; bases with no gene match: 18. CDR3 length: 19 amino acids. CDR1 ENHRY and CDR2 SYGVKD come from the germline V gene. Here the CDR3 reads CAIRPGLATTTAYYNEQFF. For the CDR3, the DNA is TGTGCCATCAGACCGGGACTAGCCACCACTACCGCATACTACAATGAGCAGTTCTTC.

CDR3 nucleotides: TGTGCCAGCACCTTTACTCCGTCTAATACGCAGTATTTT. Residues: CASTFTPSNTQYF. The chain employs TRBV27 and TRBJ2-3; unclear D gene. Germline CDR1 reads MNHEY; CDR2 reads SMNVEV (reference sequence). CDR3 size: 13 residues. With 7 bases removed from V and 7 bases from J, the gap between germline ends came to 15 bases.